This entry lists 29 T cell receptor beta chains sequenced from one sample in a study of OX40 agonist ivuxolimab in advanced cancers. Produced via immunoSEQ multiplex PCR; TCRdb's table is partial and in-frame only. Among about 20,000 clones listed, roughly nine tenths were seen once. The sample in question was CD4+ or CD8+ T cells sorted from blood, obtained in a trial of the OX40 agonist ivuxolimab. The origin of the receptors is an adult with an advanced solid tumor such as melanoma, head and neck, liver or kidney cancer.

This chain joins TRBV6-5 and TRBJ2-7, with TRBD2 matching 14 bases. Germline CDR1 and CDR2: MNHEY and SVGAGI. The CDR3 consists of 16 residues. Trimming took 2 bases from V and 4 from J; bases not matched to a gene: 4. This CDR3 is CASSYPRLAGGYEQYF. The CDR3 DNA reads TGTGCCAGCAGTTACCCCCGACTAGCGGGGGGGTACGAGCAGTACTTC.

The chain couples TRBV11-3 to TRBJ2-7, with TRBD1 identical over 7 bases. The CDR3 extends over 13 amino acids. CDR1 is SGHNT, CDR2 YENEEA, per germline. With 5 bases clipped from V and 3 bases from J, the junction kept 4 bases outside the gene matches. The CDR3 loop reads CASSAGTVYEQYF. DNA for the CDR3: TGTGCCAGCAGCGCCGGGACAGTCTACGAGCAGTACTTC. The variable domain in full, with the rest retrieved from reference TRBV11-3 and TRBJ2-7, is EAGVVQSPRYKIIEKKQPVAFWCNPISGHNTLYWYLQNLGQGPELLIRYENEEAVDDSQLPKDRFSAERLKGVDSTLKIQPAELGDSAVYLCASSAGTVYEQYFGPGTRLTVT.

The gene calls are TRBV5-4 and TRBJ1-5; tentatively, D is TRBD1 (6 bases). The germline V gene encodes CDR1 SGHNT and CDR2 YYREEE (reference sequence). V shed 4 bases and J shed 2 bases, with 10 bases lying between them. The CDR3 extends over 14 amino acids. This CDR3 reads CASSGGPGNQPQHF. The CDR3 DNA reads TGTGCCAGCAGCGGGGGGCCGGGCAATCAGCCCCAGCATTTT.

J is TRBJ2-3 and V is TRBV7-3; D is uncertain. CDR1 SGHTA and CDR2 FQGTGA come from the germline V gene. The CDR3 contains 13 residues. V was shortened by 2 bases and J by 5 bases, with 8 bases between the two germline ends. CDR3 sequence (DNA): TGTGCCAGCAGCTTAGACTTGGGAGATACGCAGTATTTT. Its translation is CASSLDLGDTQYF.

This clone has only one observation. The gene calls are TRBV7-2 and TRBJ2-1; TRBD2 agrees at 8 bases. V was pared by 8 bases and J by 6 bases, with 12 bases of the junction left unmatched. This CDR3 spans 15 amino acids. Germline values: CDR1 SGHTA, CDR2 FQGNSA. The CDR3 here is CASEKGAGGANEQFF. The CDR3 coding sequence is TGTGCCAGCGAAAAAGGGGCCGGGGGGGCCAATGAGCAGTTCTTC.

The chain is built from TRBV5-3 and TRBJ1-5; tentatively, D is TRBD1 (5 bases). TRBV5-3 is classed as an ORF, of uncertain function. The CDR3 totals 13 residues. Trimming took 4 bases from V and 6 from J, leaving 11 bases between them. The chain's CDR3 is CARSRARGQPQHF. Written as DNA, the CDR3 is TGTGCCAGAAGCCGAGCTAGGGGTCAGCCCCAGCATTTT.

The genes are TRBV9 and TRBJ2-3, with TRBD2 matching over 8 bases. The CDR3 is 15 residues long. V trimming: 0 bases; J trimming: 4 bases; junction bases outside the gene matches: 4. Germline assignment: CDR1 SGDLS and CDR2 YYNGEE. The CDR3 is CASSVGAGGPDTQYF. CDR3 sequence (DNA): TGTGCCAGCAGCGTAGGGGCGGGAGGACCAGATACGCAGTATTTT.

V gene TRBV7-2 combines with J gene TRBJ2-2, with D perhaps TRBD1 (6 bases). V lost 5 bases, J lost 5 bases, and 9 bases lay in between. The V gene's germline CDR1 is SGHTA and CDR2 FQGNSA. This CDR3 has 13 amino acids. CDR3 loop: CASSLTGTGELFF. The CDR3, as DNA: TGTGCCAGCAGCCTTACAGGGACCGGGGAGCTGTTTTTT.

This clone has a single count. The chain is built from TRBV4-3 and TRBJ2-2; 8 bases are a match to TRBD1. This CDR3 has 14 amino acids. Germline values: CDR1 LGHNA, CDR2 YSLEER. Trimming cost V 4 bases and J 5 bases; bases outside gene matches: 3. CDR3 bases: TGCGCCAGCAGCCTGACAGGGGCGACCGGGGAGCTGTTTTTT. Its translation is CASSLTGATGELFF.

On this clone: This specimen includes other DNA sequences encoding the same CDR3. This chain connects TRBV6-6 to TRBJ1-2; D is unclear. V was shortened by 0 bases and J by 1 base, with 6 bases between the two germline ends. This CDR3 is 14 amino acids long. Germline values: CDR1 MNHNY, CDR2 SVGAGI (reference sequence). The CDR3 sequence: CASSYSEFNYGYTF. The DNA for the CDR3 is TGTGCCAGCAGTTACTCGGAGTTTAACTATGGCTACACCTTC.

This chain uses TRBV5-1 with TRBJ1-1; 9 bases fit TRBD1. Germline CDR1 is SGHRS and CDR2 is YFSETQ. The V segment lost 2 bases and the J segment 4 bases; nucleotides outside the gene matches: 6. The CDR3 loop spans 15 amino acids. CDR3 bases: TGCGCCAGCAGCTTAGACGGGACAGGGAGCACTGAAGCTTTCTTT. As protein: CASSLDGTGSTEAFF. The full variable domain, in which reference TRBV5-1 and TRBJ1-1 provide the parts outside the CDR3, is KAGVTQTPRYLIKTRGQQVTLSCSPISGHRSVSWYQQTPGQGLQFLFEYFSETQRNKGNFPGRFSGRQFSNSRSEMNVSTLELGDSALYLCASSLDGTGSTEAFFGQGTRLTVV.

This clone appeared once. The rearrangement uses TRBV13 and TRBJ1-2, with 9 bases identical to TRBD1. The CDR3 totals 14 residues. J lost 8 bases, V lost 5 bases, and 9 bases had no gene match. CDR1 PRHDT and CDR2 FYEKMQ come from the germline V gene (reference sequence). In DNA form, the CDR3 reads TGTGCCAGCAGCCCCGGGACAGGGCTGGGGGGCTACACCTTC. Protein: CASSPGTGLGGYTF.

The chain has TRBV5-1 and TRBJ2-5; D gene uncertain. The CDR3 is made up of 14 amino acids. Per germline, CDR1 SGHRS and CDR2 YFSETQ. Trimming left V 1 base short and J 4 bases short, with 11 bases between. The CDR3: CASSLLPARETQYF. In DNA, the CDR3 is TGCGCCAGCAGCTTGTTACCAGCGAGAGAGACCCAGTACTTC.

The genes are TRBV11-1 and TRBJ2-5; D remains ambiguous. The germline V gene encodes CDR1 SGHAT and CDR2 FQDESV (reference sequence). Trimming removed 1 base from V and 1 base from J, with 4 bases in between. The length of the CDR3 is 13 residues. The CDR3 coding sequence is TGTGCCAGCAGCTTAGGCCCCCAAGAGACCCAGTACTTC. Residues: CASSLGPQETQYF.

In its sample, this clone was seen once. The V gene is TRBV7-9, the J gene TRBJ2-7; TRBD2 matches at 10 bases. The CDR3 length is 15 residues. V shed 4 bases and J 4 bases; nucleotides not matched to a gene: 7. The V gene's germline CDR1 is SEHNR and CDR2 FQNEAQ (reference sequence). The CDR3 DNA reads TGTGCCAGCAGCTCGCCCCGACTAGCGGGTTACGAGCAGTACTTC. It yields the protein CASSSPRLAGYEQYF.

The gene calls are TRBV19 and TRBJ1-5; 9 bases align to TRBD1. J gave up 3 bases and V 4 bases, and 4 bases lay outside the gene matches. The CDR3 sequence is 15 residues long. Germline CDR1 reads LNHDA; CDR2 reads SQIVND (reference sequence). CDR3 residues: CASSRTGVYNQPQHF. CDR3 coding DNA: TGTGCCAGTAGTAGGACAGGGGTTTACAATCAGCCCCAGCATTTT.

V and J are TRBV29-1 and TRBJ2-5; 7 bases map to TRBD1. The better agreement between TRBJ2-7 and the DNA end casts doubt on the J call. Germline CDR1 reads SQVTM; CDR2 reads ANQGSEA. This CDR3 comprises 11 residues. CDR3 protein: CSAGQSYEQYF. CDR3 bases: TGCAGCGCGGGACAGTCCTACGAGCAGTACTTC.

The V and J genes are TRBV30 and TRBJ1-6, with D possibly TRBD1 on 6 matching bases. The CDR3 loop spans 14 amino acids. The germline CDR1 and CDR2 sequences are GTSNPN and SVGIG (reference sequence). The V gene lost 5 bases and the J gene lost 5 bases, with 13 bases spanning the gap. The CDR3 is CAWCGQSNNSPLHF. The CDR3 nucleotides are TGTGCCTGGTGTGGACAGAGTAATAATTCACCCCTCCACTTT.

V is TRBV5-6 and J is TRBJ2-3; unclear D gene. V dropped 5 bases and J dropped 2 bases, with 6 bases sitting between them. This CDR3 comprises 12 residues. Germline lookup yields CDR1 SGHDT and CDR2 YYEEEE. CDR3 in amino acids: CASSPNTDTQYF. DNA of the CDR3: TGTGCCAGCAGTCCTAACACAGATACGCAGTATTTT.

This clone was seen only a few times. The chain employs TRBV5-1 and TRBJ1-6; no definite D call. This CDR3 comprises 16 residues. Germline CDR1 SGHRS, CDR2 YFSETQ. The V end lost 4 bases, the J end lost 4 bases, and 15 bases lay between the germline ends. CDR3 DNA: TGCGCCAGCAGCCCGACACCGACCTCTTATAATTCACCCCTCCACTTT. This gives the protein CASSPTPTSYNSPLHF. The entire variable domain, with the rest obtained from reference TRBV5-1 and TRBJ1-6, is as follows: KAGVTQTPRYLIKTRGQQVTLSCSPISGHRSVSWYQQTPGQGLQFLFEYFSETQRNKGNFPGRFSGRQFSNSRSEMNVSTLELGDSALYLCASSPTPTSYNSPLHFGNGTRLTVT.

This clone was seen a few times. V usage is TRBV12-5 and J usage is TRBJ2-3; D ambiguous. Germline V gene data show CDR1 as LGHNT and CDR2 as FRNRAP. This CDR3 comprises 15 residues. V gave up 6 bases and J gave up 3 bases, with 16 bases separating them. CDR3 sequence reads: CASGRQAVGTDTQYF. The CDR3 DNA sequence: TGTGCTAGTGGCCGTCAAGCTGTTGGGACAGATACGCAGTATTTT.

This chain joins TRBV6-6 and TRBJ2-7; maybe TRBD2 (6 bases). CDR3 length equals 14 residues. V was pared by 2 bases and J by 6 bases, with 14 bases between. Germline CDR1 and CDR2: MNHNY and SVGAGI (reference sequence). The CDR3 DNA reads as TGTGCCAGCAGTTACGGGGGGAATTTAGGCGAGCAGTACTTC. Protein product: CASSYGGNLGEQYF.

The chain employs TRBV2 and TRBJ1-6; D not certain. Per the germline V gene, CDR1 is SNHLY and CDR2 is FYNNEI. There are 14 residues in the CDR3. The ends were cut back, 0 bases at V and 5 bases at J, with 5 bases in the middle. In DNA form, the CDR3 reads TGTGCCAGCAGTGAAGCAGGAGATAATTCACCCCTCCACTTT. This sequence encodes CASSEAGDNSPLHF.

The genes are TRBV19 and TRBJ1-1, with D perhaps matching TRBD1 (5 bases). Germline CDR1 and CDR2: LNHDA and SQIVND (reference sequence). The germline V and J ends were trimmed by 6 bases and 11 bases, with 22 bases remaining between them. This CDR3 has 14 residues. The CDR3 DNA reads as TGTGCCAGTAGCTCGAATCCGGGACTACTCGCGGCTTTCTTT. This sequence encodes CASSSNPGLLAAFF.

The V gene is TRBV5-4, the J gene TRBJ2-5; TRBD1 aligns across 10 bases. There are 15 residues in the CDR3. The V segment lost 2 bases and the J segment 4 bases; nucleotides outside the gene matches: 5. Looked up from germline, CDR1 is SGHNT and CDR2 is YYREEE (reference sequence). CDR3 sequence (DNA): TGTGCCAGCAGCTTCCCGGGACAGGGGACAGAGACCCAGTACTTC. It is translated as CASSFPGQGTETQYF.

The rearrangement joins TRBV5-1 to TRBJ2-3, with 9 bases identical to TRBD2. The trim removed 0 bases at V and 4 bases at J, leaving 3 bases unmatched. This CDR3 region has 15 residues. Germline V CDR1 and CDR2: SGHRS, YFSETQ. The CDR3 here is CASSLERGASDTQYF. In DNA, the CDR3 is TGCGCCAGCAGCTTGGAGCGGGGGGCCTCAGATACGCAGTATTTT.

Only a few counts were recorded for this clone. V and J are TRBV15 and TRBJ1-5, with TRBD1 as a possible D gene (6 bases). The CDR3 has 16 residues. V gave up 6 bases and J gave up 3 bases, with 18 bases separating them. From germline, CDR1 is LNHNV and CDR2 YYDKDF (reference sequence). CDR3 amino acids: CATRFEGGSANQPQHF. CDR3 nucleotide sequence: TGTGCCACCAGGTTTGAGGGGGGGAGCGCCAATCAGCCCCAGCATTTT. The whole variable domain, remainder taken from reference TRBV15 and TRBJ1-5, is DAMVIQNPRYQVTQFGKPVTLSCSQTLNHNVMYWYQQKSSQAPKLLFHYYDKDFNNEADTPDNFQSRRPNTSFCFLDIRSPGLGDTAMYLCATRFEGGSANQPQHFGDGTRLSIL.

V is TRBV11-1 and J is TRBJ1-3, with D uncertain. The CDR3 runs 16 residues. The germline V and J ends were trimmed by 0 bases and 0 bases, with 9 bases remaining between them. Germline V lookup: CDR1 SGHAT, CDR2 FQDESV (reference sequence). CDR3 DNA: TGTGCCAGCAGCTTAGCGCAGTCCATCTCTGGAAACACCATATATTTT. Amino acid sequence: CASSLAQSISGNTIYF.

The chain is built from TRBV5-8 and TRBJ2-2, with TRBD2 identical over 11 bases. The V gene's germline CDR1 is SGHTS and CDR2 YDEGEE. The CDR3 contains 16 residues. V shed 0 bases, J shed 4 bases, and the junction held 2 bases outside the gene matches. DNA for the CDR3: TGTGCCAGCAGCTTGGAACTAGCGGGGGCCACCGGGGAGCTGTTTTTT. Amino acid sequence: CASSLELAGATGELFF.